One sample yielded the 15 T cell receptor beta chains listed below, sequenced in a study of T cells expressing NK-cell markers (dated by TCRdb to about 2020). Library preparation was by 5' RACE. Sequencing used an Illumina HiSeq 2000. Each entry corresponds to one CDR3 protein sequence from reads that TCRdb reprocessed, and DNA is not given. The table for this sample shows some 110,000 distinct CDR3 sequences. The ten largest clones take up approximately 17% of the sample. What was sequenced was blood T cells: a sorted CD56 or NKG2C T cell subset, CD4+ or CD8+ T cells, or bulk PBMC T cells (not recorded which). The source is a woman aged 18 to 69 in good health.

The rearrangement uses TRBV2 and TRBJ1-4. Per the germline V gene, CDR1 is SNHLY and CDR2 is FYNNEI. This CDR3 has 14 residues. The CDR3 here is CASSGGATNEKLFF.

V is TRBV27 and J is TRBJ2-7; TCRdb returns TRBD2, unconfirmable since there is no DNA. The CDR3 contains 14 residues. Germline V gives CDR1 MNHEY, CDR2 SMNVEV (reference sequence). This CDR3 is CASSLSGRRNEQYF.

The CDR3 reads CASSTQGPNEKLFF. The chain joins TRBV6-5 to TRBJ1-4; lacking DNA, the TRBD1 call made by TCRdb goes unchecked. Germline V gene lookup returns CDR1 MNHEY and CDR2 SVGAGI. CDR3 length equals 14 residues.

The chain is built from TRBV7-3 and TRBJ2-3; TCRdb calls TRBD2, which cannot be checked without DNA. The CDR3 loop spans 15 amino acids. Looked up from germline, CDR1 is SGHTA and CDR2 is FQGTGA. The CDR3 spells CASSPGTSVADTQYF.

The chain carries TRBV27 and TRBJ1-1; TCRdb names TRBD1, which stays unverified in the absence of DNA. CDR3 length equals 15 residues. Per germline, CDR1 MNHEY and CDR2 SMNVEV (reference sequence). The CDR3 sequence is CASSPDRGRAPEAFF.

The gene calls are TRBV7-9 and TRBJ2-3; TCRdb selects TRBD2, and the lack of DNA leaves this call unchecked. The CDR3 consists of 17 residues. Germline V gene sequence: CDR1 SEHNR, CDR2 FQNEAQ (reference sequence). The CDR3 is CASSLDRREWGTDTQYF.

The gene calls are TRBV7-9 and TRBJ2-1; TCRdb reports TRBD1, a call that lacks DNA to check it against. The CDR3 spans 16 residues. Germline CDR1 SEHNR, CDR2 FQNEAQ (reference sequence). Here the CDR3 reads CASSPPARGAYNEQFF.

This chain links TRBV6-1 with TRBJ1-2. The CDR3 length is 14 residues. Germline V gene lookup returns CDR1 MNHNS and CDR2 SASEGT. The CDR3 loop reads CASSVGGTVYGYTF.

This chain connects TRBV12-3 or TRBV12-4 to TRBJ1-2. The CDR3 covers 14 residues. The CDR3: CASRERLRKDGYTF.

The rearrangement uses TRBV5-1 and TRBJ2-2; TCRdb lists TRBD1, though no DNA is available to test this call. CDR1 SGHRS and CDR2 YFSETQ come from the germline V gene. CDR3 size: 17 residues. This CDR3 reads CASSGPSTGGDTGELFF.

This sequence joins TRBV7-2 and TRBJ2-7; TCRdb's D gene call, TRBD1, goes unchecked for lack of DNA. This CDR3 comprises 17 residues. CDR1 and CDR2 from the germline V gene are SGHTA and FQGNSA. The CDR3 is CASSLSVGNKGAYEQYF. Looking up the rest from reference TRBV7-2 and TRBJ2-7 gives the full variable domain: GAGVSQSPSNKVTEKGKDVELRCDPISGHTALYWYRQSLGQGLEFLIYFQGNSAPDKSGLPSDRFSAERTGGSVSTLTIQRTQQEDSAVYLCASSLSVGNKGAYEQYFGPGTRLTVT.

CDR3 sequence reads: CASRDGSGTEAFF. V gene TRBV5-1 combines with J gene TRBJ1-1; checking the TCRdb D call of TRBD1 is not possible without DNA. The germline V gene has CDR1 SGHRS and CDR2 YFSETQ. The CDR3 is 13 amino acids.

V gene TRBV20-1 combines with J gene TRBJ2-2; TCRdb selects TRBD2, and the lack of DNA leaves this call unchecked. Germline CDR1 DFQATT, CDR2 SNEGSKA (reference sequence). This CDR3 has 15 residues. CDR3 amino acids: CSASPPRLAAGELFF.

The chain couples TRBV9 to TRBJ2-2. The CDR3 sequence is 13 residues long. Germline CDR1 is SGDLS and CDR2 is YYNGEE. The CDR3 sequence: CASSVVSPGELFF. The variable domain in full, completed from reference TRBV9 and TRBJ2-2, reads DSGVTQTPKHLITATGQRVTLRCSPRSGDLSVYWYQQSLDQGLQFLIQYYNGEERAKGNILERFSAQQFPDLHSELNLSSLELGDSALYFCASSVVSPGELFFGEGSRLTVL.

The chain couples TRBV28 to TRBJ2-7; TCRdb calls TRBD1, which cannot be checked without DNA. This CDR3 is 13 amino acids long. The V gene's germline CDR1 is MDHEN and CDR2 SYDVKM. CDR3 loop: CASSLQGAYEQYF.